What follows are 27 T cell receptor beta chains derived from one specimen sequenced in a study of blood T cell repertoires in COVID-19. Profiling relied on immunoSEQ multiplex PCR, and the TCRdb table lists in-frame clones only, not all of them. The sample has a few hundred thousand clones, more than 80% seen once. The material sequenced was peripheral blood. The source of these receptors is a woman aged 45 to 65 with COVID-19, enrolled during active disease.

J is TRBJ1-2 and V is TRBV5-1; D unclear. Germline V gene sequence: CDR1 SGHRS, CDR2 YFSETQ. There are 14 residues in the CDR3. Trimming left V 0 bases short and J 0 bases short, with 6 bases between. CDR3 protein: CASSLGIANYGYTF. The CDR3 bases are TGCGCCAGCAGCTTGGGCATAGCTAACTATGGCTACACCTTC.

This clone was recorded once. The V gene is TRBV7-7, the J gene TRBJ2-5, with 8 bases identical to TRBD2. The CDR3 totals 14 residues. Germline V gives CDR1 SSHAT, CDR2 FNYEAQ (reference sequence). V lost 1 base to trimming and J lost 7 bases; unmatched junction nucleotides: 5. The CDR3 here is CASSLDRGGWTQYF. DNA for the CDR3: TGTGCCAGCAGCTTAGATCGGGGGGGATGGACCCAGTACTTC.

J is TRBJ2-1 and V is TRBV18, with 8 bases identical to TRBD1. CDR3 length equals 16 residues. After removal of 2 bases from V and 3 bases from J, the junction contained 6 bases not matched to a gene. The germline CDR1 and CDR2 sequences are KGHSH and LQKENI. In nucleotides, the CDR3 is TGTGCCAGCTCACCAGTCGGACAGGGTCACTACAATGAGCAGTTCTTC. Its protein is CASSPVGQGHYNEQFF.

The V call is TRBV24-1, the J call TRBJ1-5, with 8 nucleotides matching TRBD1. The CDR3 is 14 residues long. Germline V gene sequence: CDR1 KGHDR, CDR2 SFDVKD. J gave up 4 bases and V 7 bases, and 5 bases lay outside the gene matches. The CDR3 nucleotides read TGTGCCACCAGCGGGACAGGTGAGAATCAGCCCCAGCATTTT. Residues: CATSGTGENQPQHF.

As regards this clone: The junction departs from germline at one end; a sequencing error may be responsible. The rearrangement joins TRBV7-7 to TRBJ2-1, with TRBD1 matching over 8 bases. The CDR3 length is 13 residues. The V gene's germline CDR1 is SSHAT and CDR2 FNYEAQ (reference sequence). The CDR3 spells CASSPTGALEQFF. As DNA, the CDR3 is TGTGCTAGCAGCCCGACAGGGGCCCTTGAGCAGTTCTTC. The entire variable domain, with the rest obtained from reference TRBV7-7 and TRBJ2-1, is as follows: GAGVSQSPRYKVTKRGQDVTLRCDPISSHATLYWYQQALGQGPEFLTYFNYEAQPDKSGLPSDRFSAERPEGSISTLTIQRTEQRDSAMYRCASSPTGALEQFFGPGTRLTVL.

This clone has ten or more counts. This chain uses TRBV5-1 with TRBJ1-1; TRBD1 might be the D (5 bases). Germline CDR1 is SGHRS and CDR2 is YFSETQ. The CDR3 runs to 16 residues. V was shortened by 1 base and J by 2 bases, with 15 bases between the two germline ends. Here the CDR3 DNA reads TGCGCCAGCAGCTTGACGGCGGGGGGGAAAAACACTGAAGCTTTCTTT. Translation gives CASSLTAGGKNTEAFF.

J is TRBJ2-1 and V is TRBV4-1, with 11 bases that match TRBD2. The V segment lost 0 bases and the J segment 5 bases; nucleotides outside the gene matches: 6. Germline values: CDR1 MGHRA, CDR2 YSYEKL. This CDR3 region has 17 residues. CDR3 nucleotides: TGCGCCAGCAGCCAAGAGTCCGGACTAGCGGGTAACAATGAGCAGTTCTTC. As protein: CASSQESGLAGNNEQFF.

This clone was counted a single time. The chain combines TRBV13 with TRBJ1-6; D call uncertain. Per germline, CDR1 PRHDT and CDR2 FYEKMQ (reference sequence). The CDR3 contains 13 residues. With 0 bases removed from V and 13 bases from J, the gap between germline ends came to 10 bases. CDR3 region: CASSLGRRRPLHF. In nucleotides, the CDR3 is TGTGCCAGCAGCTTAGGCCGTCGTCGTCCCCTCCACTTT.

The chain uses TRBV7-9 and TRBJ2-1, with 8 bases fitting TRBD2. V shed 2 bases and J 11 bases; nucleotides not matched to a gene: 8. CDR3 length equals 14 residues. In germline, CDR1 is SEHNR, CDR2 FQNEAQ (reference sequence). CDR3 nucleotide sequence: TGTGCCAGCAGCTTAACCCTGACTAGCGTAAAGCAGTTCTTC. Its protein is CASSLTLTSVKQFF.

The V and J genes are TRBV6-5 and TRBJ1-6; TRBD1 agrees at 7 bases. Germline-derived CDR1 and CDR2 are MNHEY and SVGAGI. Trimming at V came to 0 bases and at J to 1 base, leaving 0 bases not matched to a gene. The CDR3 is made up of 16 amino acids. CDR3 sequence reads: CASSYSGQSYNSPLHF. The CDR3 coding sequence is TGTGCCAGCAGTTACTCGGGACAGTCCTATAATTCACCCCTCCACTTT.

This chain connects TRBV9 to TRBJ2-7; perhaps TRBD1 as D (6 bases). In germline, CDR1 is SGDLS, CDR2 YYNGEE. This CDR3 is built from 16 residues. Trimming took off 3 bases at V and 9 bases at J, with 25 bases between the two ends. This CDR3 reads CASSDVWGPSLSRQYF. The CDR3 DNA is TGTGCCAGCAGCGACGTATGGGGGCCCAGTCTTTCGCGGCAGTACTTC.

The CDR3 is CASSPRTGSTPRRQHDYEQYF. The CDR3 DNA reads as TGTGCCAGTAGTCCTCGGACAGGCTCAACCCCTCGTCGGCAACACGACTACGAGCAGTACTTC. The chain employs TRBV19 and TRBJ2-7; TRBD1 aligns across 7 bases. This CDR3 is built from 21 residues. Germline CDR1 reads LNHDA; CDR2 reads SQIVND (reference sequence). V lost 5 bases to trimming and J lost 3 bases; unmatched junction nucleotides: 28.

This clone was counted once. CDR3 residues: CASSHTLSGTTSYNEQFF. CDR3 nucleotides: TGTGCCAGCAGCCATACGCTGTCCGGGACTACCTCCTACAATGAGCAGTTCTTC. This chain links TRBV9 with TRBJ2-1; 7 nucleotides line up with TRBD2. The trim removed 4 bases at V and 0 bases at J, leaving 13 bases unmatched. CDR3 length: 18 amino acids. CDR1 is SGDLS, CDR2 YYNGEE, per germline.

V and J are TRBV12-5 and TRBJ2-1; D is perhaps TRBD1 (6 bases). This CDR3 region has 17 residues. The V and J ends lost 6 bases and 0 bases respectively, with 18 bases between them. Per the germline V gene, CDR1 is LGHNT and CDR2 is FRNRAP. CDR3 in DNA: TGTGCTAGTGGACTCCCATGGGGGCTCAGCTCCTACAATGAGCAGTTCTTC. Residues: CASGLPWGLSSYNEQFF. The full variable domain, completed using reference TRBV12-5 and TRBJ2-1, is DARVTQTPRHKVTEMGQEVTMRCQPILGHNTVFWYRQTMMQGLELLAYFRNRAPLDDSGMPKDRFSAEMPDATLATLKIQPSEPRDSAVYFCASGLPWGLSSYNEQFFGPGTRLTVL.

V usage is TRBV19 and J usage is TRBJ2-1; 16 positions match TRBD2. Germline loops: CDR1 LNHDA, CDR2 SQIVND (reference sequence). With V trimmed by 4 bases and J by 8 bases, 8 bases remained unmatched. The CDR3 loop spans 17 amino acids. This CDR3 reads CASSKAGLAGGFHEQFF. For the CDR3, the DNA is TGTGCCAGTAGTAAAGCGGGACTAGCGGGAGGGTTTCATGAGCAGTTCTTC.

The chain carries TRBV6-6 and TRBJ2-4; weak D call: TRBD1 (7 bases). Germline CDR1 is MNHNY and CDR2 is SVGAGI (reference sequence). Between the trimmed V and J ends, which lost 8 bases and 3 bases, there was a span of 20 bases. The CDR3 contains 16 residues. Here the CDR3 reads CASGWRGQGGKNIQYF. The DNA for the CDR3 is TGTGCCAGCGGGTGGAGGGGGCAAGGGGGCAAAAACATTCAGTACTTC.

This CDR3 is CASSLTSGWPIRDTQYF. Written as DNA, the CDR3 is TGCGCCAGCAGCTTGACTAGCGGATGGCCGATTCGGGATACGCAGTATTTT. V is TRBV5-1 and J is TRBJ2-3, with TRBD2 identical over 8 bases. Germline V gene data show CDR1 as SGHRS and CDR2 as YFSETQ. The CDR3 is made up of 17 amino acids. V was clipped by 1 base and J by 6 bases; unmatched bases: 13.

The chain has TRBV11-2 and TRBJ2-2; the match to TRBD1 covers 12 bases. The CDR3 has 18 amino acids. Germline CDR1 reads SGHAT; CDR2 reads FQNNGV. Trimming cost V 3 bases and J 7 bases; bases outside gene matches: 12. The CDR3 DNA reads TGTGCCAGCAGCTTGGGCTACCCGGGACAGGGGGCGAGCGGGGAGCTGTTTTTT. It yields the protein CASSLGYPGQGASGELFF. The complete variable domain, with remaining parts taken from reference TRBV11-2 and TRBJ2-2, reads EAGVAQSPRYKIIEKRQSVAFWCNPISGHATLYWYQQILGQGPKLLIQFQNNGVVDDSQLPKDRFSAERLKGVDSTLKIQPAKLEDSAVYLCASSLGYPGQGASGELFFGEGSRLTVL.

This clone has just one count. The CDR3 nucleotides are TGCGCCAGCAGCCAAGAGTCTGCCAGAATTTACACCGGGGAGCTGTTTTTT. Its translation is CASSQESARIYTGELFF. The rearrangement joins TRBV4-1 to TRBJ2-2; D not resolved. Germline CDR1 reads MGHRA; CDR2 reads YSYEKL. Deletions cut 0 bases from V and 3 bases from J, with 14 bases between. The CDR3 is 17 amino acids.

The chain recombines TRBV6-2 or TRBV6-3 with TRBJ2-1, with TRBD2 matching 9 bases. The CDR3 covers 16 residues. Per germline, CDR1 MNHEY and CDR2 SVGEGT. The V segment lost 0 bases and the J segment 5 bases; nucleotides outside the gene matches: 5. The CDR3 DNA reads TGTGCCAGCAGTTACTCGCCGCGGGAGGGGAACAATGAGCAGTTCTTC. Its protein product is CASSYSPREGNNEQFF.

The chain employs TRBV19 and TRBJ1-1; tentatively, D is TRBD1 (5 bases). The CDR3 length is 14 residues. Per the germline V gene, CDR1 is LNHDA and CDR2 is SQIVND (reference sequence). The V end lost 7 bases, the J end lost 4 bases, and 16 bases lay between the germline ends. DNA for the CDR3: TGTGCCAGTACCCCGGGGGGTACGGTCACTGAAGCTTTCTTT. Translated: CASTPGGTVTEAFF.

CDR3 DNA sequence: TGCAGCGTTGTGTTGATCGGGGGTGCTAGCACAGATACGCAGTATTTT. Protein sequence: CSVVLIGGASTDTQYF. The chain employs TRBV29-1 and TRBJ2-3, with D possibly being TRBD2 (6 bases). Germline CDR1 SQVTM, CDR2 ANQGSEA. Trimming took 4 bases from V and 0 from J, leaving 17 bases between them. The CDR3 covers 16 residues.

The V gene is TRBV6-1, the J gene TRBJ1-5, with TRBD1 as a possible D gene (6 bases). The germline CDR1 and CDR2 sequences are MNHNS and SASEGT. V was trimmed by 2 bases and J by 4 bases, leaving 15 bases between them. The CDR3 is made up of 16 amino acids. The CDR3 DNA sequence: TGTGCCAGCAGTGAACTACAGGGTTGGGCGAATCAGCCCCAGCATTTT. It codes for CASSELQGWANQPQHF.

V usage is TRBV6-6 and J usage is TRBJ1-1, with unresolved D. The V end was cut by 4 bases, the J end by 3 bases, with 12 bases between. The CDR3 runs 14 residues. Germline V gene sequence: CDR1 MNHNY, CDR2 SVGAGI (reference sequence). The chain's CDR3 is CASSSALGHTEAFF. The DNA for the CDR3 is TGTGCCAGCAGTTCGGCCCTTGGGCACACTGAAGCTTTCTTT.

The chain employs TRBV27 and TRBJ2-7, with 10 bases matching TRBD1. The germline CDR1 and CDR2 sequences are MNHEY and SMNVEV (reference sequence). The ends lost 4 bases at V and 2 bases at J; junction bases unmatched: 5. The CDR3 is 15 amino acids. In nucleotides, the CDR3 is TGTGCCAGCAGTTCGGGACAGGGGAATGCCTACGAGCAGTACTTC. As protein: CASSSGQGNAYEQYF.

The rearrangement links TRBV7-9 to TRBJ2-2; D unresolved. Between the trimmed V and J ends, which lost 1 base and 3 bases, there was a span of 18 bases. In germline, CDR1 is SEHNR, CDR2 FQNEAQ (reference sequence). The CDR3 contains 18 residues. CDR3 loop: CASSLGITLVQDTGELFF. In nucleotides, the CDR3 is TGTGCCAGCAGCTTAGGTATTACGTTGGTCCAGGACACCGGGGAGCTGTTTTTT.

This chain links TRBV5-1 with TRBJ2-7, with TRBD1 identical over 7 bases. The CDR3 totals 15 residues. The J segment lost 3 bases and the V segment lost 0 bases, leaving 6 bases of the junction unmatched. The germline V gene has CDR1 SGHRS and CDR2 YFSETQ. Here the CDR3 reads CASSLGQGIFYEQYF. The DNA of the CDR3 is TGCGCCAGCAGCTTGGGACAGGGAATTTTCTACGAGCAGTACTTC.